This TCR beta chain was captured by sequencing in a study of radiation and T cells in renal cell carcinoma. Turning to this clone: What it recognizes is unknown.

Findings of the study overall: In blood, top tumor clones expanded by 2 weeks, shrinking by 4.

This CDR3 is 16 amino acids long. Looked up from germline, CDR1 is ENHRY and CDR2 is SYGVKD. With 4 bases removed from V and 2 bases from J, the gap between germline ends came to 16 bases. This table comes from immunoSEQ multiplex PCR, and its TCRdb copy is limited to in-frame clones, with some not included. Of some 150,000 clones listed, about 86% are singletons. Time point described: blood 4 weeks post-SBRT, at nephrectomy. Sample treatment: 15 Gy SBRT to primary tumor, nephrectomy 4 weeks later. Sequencing was performed on blood, taken from a patient whose treatment included radiotherapy and nephrectomy. This clonotype was sampled from a woman in her forties or fifties with renal cell carcinoma. The chain recombines TRBV10-3 with TRBJ2-3, with D possibly being TRBD1 (6 bases). As DNA, the CDR3 is TGTGCCATCAGTGCCGGCTTTGGGGGCAACACAGATACGCAGTATTTT. Protein: CAISAGFGGNTDTQYF.